The rows below give T cell receptor beta chains drawn from one sample of a study of blood T cell repertoires in COVID-19. Clones were sequenced by immunoSEQ multiplex PCR, and TCRdb holds only the in-frame ones, with some missing. In the table there are 160,000 or so clones, around nine tenths of which are singletons. Sequencing was done on a sample of peripheral blood. The source of these receptors is a woman aged 70-85 years with COVID-19, enrolled during active disease. Each CDR3 is given with its conserved first and last residue. The order of the fields is CDR3 protein, CDR3 DNA, clone size, J gene, V gene, D gene. The D gene is left open where the match is weak. Size is omitted from some rows. Given values are once, few, many or a class for expanded clones.

CAISAFLGLPQHF TGTGCCATCAGTGCTTTCCTTGGACTGCCCCAGCATTTT - TRBJ1-5 TRBV10-3 -
CASSPGGTGNGYTF TGTGCCAGCAGCCCGGGGGGGACAGGGAATGGCTACACCTTC - TRBJ1-2 TRBV5-4 TRBD1
CASSFDRALRNEQFF TGTGCCAGCAGCTTTGACAGGGCCCTAAGAAATGAGCAGTTCTTC - TRBJ2-1 TRBV7-9 TRBD1
CASSSSRGQGYHEQYF TGTGCCAGCTCATCTAGTCGGGGACAGGGTTACCACGAGCAGTACTTC - TRBJ2-7 TRBV18 TRBD1
CASTLRQGPYNEQFF TGTGCCAGCACCCTACGACAGGGGCCCTACAATGAGCAGTTCTTC - TRBJ2-1 TRBV6-5 TRBD1
CASSLAGGAGKQETQYF TGTGCCAGCAGCTTGGCCGGAGGGGCAGGCAAACAAGAGACCCAGTACTTC - TRBJ2-5 TRBV5-4 -
CSVGGLGGGETQYF TGCAGCGTTGGGGGACTGGGTGGGGGAGAGACCCAGTACTTC - TRBJ2-5 TRBV29-1 -
CASSLRGQGQPQHF TGTGCCAGCAGTCTGAGGGGACAGGGACAGCCCCAGCATTTT - TRBJ1-5 TRBV27 TRBD1
CASSPWGDNQPQHF TGTGCCAGCAGCCCCTGGGGGGATAATCAGCCCCAGCATTTT once TRBJ1-5 TRBV9 -
CASSPAEGLGYTF TGTGCCAGCAGCCCCGCGGAGGGATTGGGCTACACCTTC - TRBJ1-2 TRBV7-9 -
CASSQPGHKIGDEQFF TGCGCCAGCAGCCAACCGGGACACAAAATAGGCGATGAGCAGTTCTTC once TRBJ2-1 TRBV4-1 -
CASDRGDANTGELFF TGCGCCAGCGACCGTGGAGACGCGAACACCGGGGAGCTGTTTTTT - TRBJ2-2 TRBV5-1 -
CASSSRLAGGHETQYF TGTGCCAGCAGCTCCCGACTAGCGGGGGGGCATGAGACCCAGTACTTC once TRBJ2-5 TRBV5-6 TRBD2
CASSLRDTPNYGYTF TGTGCCAGCAGCTTAAGGGACACCCCAAACTATGGCTACACCTTC - TRBJ1-2 TRBV7-9 -
CASLMTSGSYNEQFF TGCGCCAGCCTGATGACTAGCGGCTCCTACAATGAGCAGTTCTTC - TRBJ2-1 TRBV5-1 TRBD2
CASSFPYETQYF TGTGCCAGCAGCTTCCCCTACGAGACCCAGTACTTC - TRBJ2-5 TRBV7-2 -
CATSGAVGVYGYTF TGTGCCACCTCAGGGGCAGTTGGGGTCTATGGCTACACCTTC - TRBJ1-2 TRBV19 -
CASSLNPRVGGGELFF TGTGCCAGCAGTTTAAACCCTCGGGTGGGTGGCGGGGAGCTGTTTTTT few TRBJ2-2 TRBV27 -
CASSPVANRATNEKLFF TGTGCCAGCTCACCAGTTGCCAACCGAGCAACTAATGAAAAACTGTTTTTT - TRBJ1-4 TRBV18 -
CASSQDVGAVGELFF TGTGCCAGCAGCCAAGATGTGGGGGCCGTCGGGGAGCTGTTTTTT - TRBJ2-2 TRBV4-2 -
CASSLGYEGSLSPLHF TGCGCCAGCAGCTTGGGTTACGAGGGTAGCCTTTCACCCCTCCACTTT - TRBJ1-6 TRBV5-1 -
CATSRDGAASYNEQFF TGTGCCACCAGCAGAGATGGGGCGGCTTCCTACAATGAGCAGTTCTTC - TRBJ2-1 TRBV15 -
CASSSGQGAAYEQYF TGCGCCAGCAGCTCGGGACAGGGAGCGGCCTACGAGCAGTACTTC - TRBJ2-7 TRBV5-1 TRBD1
CAISESGQGSHEQYF TGTGCCATCAGTGAGTCGGGACAGGGGTCTCACGAGCAGTACTTC - TRBJ2-7 TRBV10-3 TRBD1
CAWSARRGLAGEETQYF TGTGCCTGGAGTGCCAGGAGGGGACTAGCGGGGGAGGAGACCCAGTACTTC - TRBJ2-5 TRBV30 TRBD2
CAIREGREYNSPLHF TGTGCCATCAGGGAGGGGAGGGAGTATAATTCACCCCTCCACTTT few TRBJ1-6 TRBV10-3 -
CATTKQGAFGNTIYF TGTGCCACCACCAAACAGGGGGCCTTTGGAAACACCATATATTTT - TRBJ1-3 TRBV15 TRBD1
CASRQEDEKLFF TGTGCCAGCAGGCAAGAGGATGAAAAACTGTTTTTT - TRBJ1-4 TRBV7-9 -
CASSPRTSATSTDTQYF TGCGCCAGCAGCCCGCGGACTAGCGCTACTAGCACAGATACGCAGTATTTT - TRBJ2-3 TRBV4-1 TRBD2
CASSLDKYQETQYF TGTGCCAGCAGCTTGGACAAGTACCAAGAGACCCAGTACTTC - TRBJ2-5 TRBV5-4 -
CASSSGSTGELFF TGTGCCAGCAGCTCCGGGTCCACCGGGGAGCTGTTTTTT - TRBJ2-2 TRBV7-3 -
CASSIGASRNTEAFF TGTGCCAGTAGTATAGGGGCCTCGAGGAACACTGAAGCTTTCTTT - TRBJ1-1 TRBV19 -
CAISESGQGTYGYTF TGTGCCATCAGTGAGTCCGGACAGGGAACCTATGGCTACACCTTC - TRBJ1-2 TRBV10-3 TRBD1
CASSTRTSGGGRAYEQYF TGTGCCAGCAGCACCCGGACTAGCGGGGGGGGAAGGGCCTACGAGCAGTACTTC - TRBJ2-7 TRBV3-1/TRBV3-2 TRBD2
CASSVEGVISNQPQHF TGTGCCAGCAGCGTAGAAGGGGTAATTAGCAATCAGCCCCAGCATTTT once TRBJ1-5 TRBV7-2 -
CASSQGRVGPGAKNIQYF TGTGCCAGCAGCCAAGGTAGGGTGGGGCCCGGAGCCAAAAACATTCAGTACTTC - TRBJ2-4 TRBV3-1/TRBV3-2 -
CASSLQGHNSPLHF TGTGCCAGCAGCCTGCAGGGGCATAATTCACCCCTCCACTTT few TRBJ1-6 TRBV27 -